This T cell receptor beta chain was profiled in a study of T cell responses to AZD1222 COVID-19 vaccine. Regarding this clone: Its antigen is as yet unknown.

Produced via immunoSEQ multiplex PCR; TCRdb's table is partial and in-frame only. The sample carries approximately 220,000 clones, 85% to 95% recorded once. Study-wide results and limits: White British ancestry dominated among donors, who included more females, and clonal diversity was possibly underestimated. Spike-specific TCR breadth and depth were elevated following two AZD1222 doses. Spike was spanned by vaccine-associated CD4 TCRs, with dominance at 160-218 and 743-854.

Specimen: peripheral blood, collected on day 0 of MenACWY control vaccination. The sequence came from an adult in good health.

CDR3 sequence: CASSRTRVGDEKLFF. The CDR3 region has the DNA TGCGCCAGCAGCCGGACGCGAGTGGGGGATGAAAAACTGTTTTTT. V is TRBV4-1 and J is TRBJ1-4, with D possibly matching TRBD1 (5 bases). CDR1 MGHRA and CDR2 YSYEKL come from the germline V gene. The germline V and J ends were trimmed by 4 bases and 6 bases, with 15 bases remaining between them. This CDR3 comprises 15 residues.